This T cell receptor beta chain originates from a study of vaccination and CD4 T cells after COVID-19. Study-wide context: Control cultures were given a CEFX pool, an HIV-1 Nef pool, or no peptide.

The CDR3 totals 19 residues. V was clipped by 3 bases and J by 0 bases; unmatched bases: 8. The germline gives CDR1 SGHRS, CDR2 YFSETQ. Study-wide points: Spike mono-reactive status applied to 304 of 307 vaccine-specific clones in convalescent patients. Convalescent patients had a median approximately 86% of post-vaccine SARS-CoV-2-reactive clones that were detected only after vaccination, not before it.

Noted treatment: roughly nine-day PBMC culture with coronavirus spike peptide pools or control peptides (ViraFEST assay). Details on this clonotype: The target antigen is unknown.

Cultured CD4+ T cell DNA was sequenced using the Oncomine TCR Beta short-read assay. After culture, CD4+ T cells served as the source for genomic DNA extraction. TCRdb reprocessed the PCR reads with MiXCR, giving one entry per CDR3 protein. Here the sample spans 9,500 to 15,000 distinct CDR3 sequences, around 20% being singletons. V and J are TRBV5-1 and TRBJ2-3, with 15 bases that match TRBD2. The source of this sequence is a human donor who received a COVID-19 vaccine. The material was CD4+ T cells from blood, cultured in vitro, obtained before SARS-CoV-2 vaccination. The CDR3 nucleotides read TGCGCCAGCAGCTCCGCGGGACTAGCGGGGGGTTCAAGCACAGATACGCAGTATTTT. It yields the protein CASSSAGLAGGSSTDTQYF. The whole variable domain, remainder taken from reference TRBV5-1 and TRBJ2-3, is KAGVTQTPRYLIKTRGQQVTLSCSPISGHRSVSWYQQTPGQGLQFLFEYFSETQRNKGNFPGRFSGRQFSNSRSEMNVSTLELGDSALYLCASSSAGLAGGSSTDTQYFGPGTRLTVL.